This TCR beta chain comes out of a study of blood T cell repertoires in COVID-19. Study context: Samples came from the United States, Italy and Spain, spanning acute and convalescent COVID-19.

TCRdb keeps only in-frame clones here, not all; method: immunoSEQ multiplex PCR. This table has some 100,000 clones, about nine tenths appearing once. The length of the CDR3 is 15 residues. V shed 5 bases and J 3 bases; nucleotides not matched to a gene: 7. The germline V gene encodes CDR1 MDHEN and CDR2 SYDVKM. The sequenced material came from peripheral blood. The chain employs TRBV28 and TRBJ2-3; 8 positions agree with TRBD1. This clonotype originated in a human donor with active COVID-19. The donor label of this sample is uncertain. The CDR3 region is CASSPRTGITDTQYF. The CDR3 region has the DNA TGTGCCAGCAGTCCCCGGACAGGGATAACAGATACGCAGTATTTT.